The clone carrying this T cell receptor (beta chain) was detected only once. Original analysis: For nucleated cells, counts were estimated from reference gene primer amplification. Libraries were prepared by immunoSEQ multiplex PCR; TCRdb keeps only in-frame clonotypes and omits some of them. The D gene and trimming were derived from the DNA, and the V and J assignments and clone size from that table. The top ten clones hold around 3.7% of a sample with some 120,000 clones, about nine tenths of them seen once. The length of the CDR3 is 14 residues. Trimming took 4 bases from V and 3 from J; bases not matched to a gene: 6. From germline, CDR1 is SGHNT and CDR2 YYREEE (reference sequence). The source of the sample is a study of blood T cell repertoires in COVID-19. Study-wide context: Acute and convalescent COVID-19 samples came from the United States, Italy and Spain. In each case, the material was cDNA or gDNA derived from T cells, B-cell-depleted T cells, or PBMCs.

Sequencing was performed on peripheral blood. This receptor was identified in a man aged 50 to 60 with active COVID-19. The chain combines TRBV5-4 with TRBJ2-7; 8 bases are shared with TRBD1. This chain's CDR3 is CASSTDRALYEQYF. CDR3 nucleotide sequence: TGTGCCAGCAGCACGGACAGGGCCCTCTACGAGCAGTACTTC.